This T cell receptor (beta chain) was recorded in a study of T cell responses to AZD1222 COVID-19 vaccine. Study-wide findings and caveats: Reportedly, nearly half of unique spike TCRs recognized epitopes outside B.1.351/B.1.1.7 mutations. The donors showed a predominance of white British ancestry and of females, with possible underestimation of clonal diversity. Repertoires were collected only later (after the peak T cell response had occurred).

This clone was seen once. Its specificity is unknown. Repertoires were generated with immunoSEQ multiplex PCR, while TCRdb's copy carries only in-frame clones and drops some. The sample shows 200,000 or so clones, around 87% of them seen only once. This CDR3 region has 13 residues. The germline V gene has CDR1 SGHRS and CDR2 YFSETQ. The V end was cut by 6 bases, the J end by 6 bases, with 15 bases between. The clonotype comes from an adult in good health. The source material was peripheral blood, sampled on day 0 of MenACWY control vaccination. The J gene is TRBJ1-2, the V gene TRBV5-1, with a tentative D call TRBD1 (6 bases). The chain's CDR3 is CASTVNREHGYTF. As DNA, the CDR3 is TGCGCCAGCACCGTAAACAGGGAGCATGGCTACACCTTC.